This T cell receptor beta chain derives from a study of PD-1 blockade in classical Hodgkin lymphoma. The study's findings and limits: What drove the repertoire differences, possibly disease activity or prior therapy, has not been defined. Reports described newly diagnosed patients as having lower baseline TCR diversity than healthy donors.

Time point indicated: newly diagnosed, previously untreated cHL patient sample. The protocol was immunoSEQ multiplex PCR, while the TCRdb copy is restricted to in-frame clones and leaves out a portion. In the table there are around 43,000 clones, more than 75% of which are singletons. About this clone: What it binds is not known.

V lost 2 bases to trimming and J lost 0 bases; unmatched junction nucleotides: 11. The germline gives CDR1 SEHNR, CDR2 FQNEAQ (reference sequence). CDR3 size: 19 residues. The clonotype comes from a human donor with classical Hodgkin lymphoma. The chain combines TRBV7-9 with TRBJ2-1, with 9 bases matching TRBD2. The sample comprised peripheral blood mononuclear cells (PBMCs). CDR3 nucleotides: TGTGCCAGCAGCTTAACCCGGGGAACTAGCGGGCACTCCTACAATGAGCAGTTCTTC. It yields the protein CASSLTRGTSGHSYNEQFF.